The 26 T cell receptor beta chains below were found in one sample sequenced in a study of OX40 agonist ivuxolimab in advanced cancers. Profiled with immunoSEQ multiplex PCR; TCRdb holds only in-frame clones, not every one. Of around 62,000 clones detected, more than 75% appear once; the ten largest clones hold 0.38%. Sequences were derived from CD4+ or CD8+ T cells sorted from blood, sampled in a trial of the OX40 agonist ivuxolimab. The receptor set was obtained from an adult with an advanced solid tumor such as melanoma, head and neck, liver or kidney cancer.

This clone has a single count. A read error may produce the germline difference seen at one junction end. The chain has TRBV15 and TRBJ1-2; D is unresolved. The CDR3 is made up of 11 amino acids. CDR1 is LNHNV and CDR2 is YYDKDF in the germline V gene (reference sequence). CDR3 sequence reads: CAIRDNYGYTF. CDR3 sequence (DNA): TGCGCAATTCGGGATAACTATGGCTACACCTTC.

The genes are TRBV6-1 and TRBJ1-2, with 12 positions matching TRBD1. Trimming removed 5 bases from V and 3 bases from J; junction bases left unmatched: 4. This CDR3 region has 15 residues. Per the germline V gene, CDR1 is MNHNS and CDR2 is SASEGT. The CDR3 region has the DNA TGTGCCAGCAGTCCCGGGACAGGGGGCGACTATGGCTACACCTTC. Translated, it gives CASSPGTGGDYGYTF.

The J gene is TRBJ1-1, the V gene TRBV21-1. TRBV21-1 is shown as a pseudogene. The CDR3 is 16 amino acids. The CDR3 loop is CASRPDGGGVDTEAFF. CDR3 coding DNA: TGTGCCAGTCGCCCCGACGGGGGTGGCGTGGACACTGAAGCTTTCTTT.

The chain joins TRBV27 to TRBJ2-7; D not resolved. The germline V gene encodes CDR1 MNHEY and CDR2 SMNVEV (reference sequence). Trimming removed 3 bases at V and 3 bases at J, with 15 bases between. The CDR3 consists of 15 residues. The CDR3 DNA sequence: TGTGCCAGCAGTTTCGCAGGTGCGCCCTTCTACGAGCAGTACTTC. Its translation is CASSFAGAPFYEQYF.

DNA of the CDR3: TGCGCCAGCAGCTTGGAGCAGGGAGGCAACACTGAAGCTTTCTTT. Its translation is CASSLEQGGNTEAFF. The genes are TRBV5-1 and TRBJ1-1; weak D call: TRBD1 (5 bases). V was shortened by 0 bases and J by 2 bases, with 11 bases between the two germline ends. The length of the CDR3 is 15 residues. Germline values: CDR1 SGHRS, CDR2 YFSETQ. Complete variable domain (other parts from reference TRBV5-1 and TRBJ1-1): KAGVTQTPRYLIKTRGQQVTLSCSPISGHRSVSWYQQTPGQGLQFLFEYFSETQRNKGNFPGRFSGRQFSNSRSEMNVSTLELGDSALYLCASSLEQGGNTEAFFGQGTRLTVV.

The chain uses TRBV6-5 and TRBJ1-2; TRBD1 matches 8 bases. V lost 5 bases, J lost 8 bases, and 7 bases stayed unmatched. The CDR3 runs 13 residues. Germline loops: CDR1 MNHEY, CDR2 SVGAGI. CDR3 DNA: TGTGCCAGCAGTAGGACAGGGTTTAACGGCTACACCTTC. Translation: CASSRTGFNGYTF.

The rearrangement joins TRBV14 to TRBJ1-4, with D uncertain. CDR3 length: 16 amino acids. The germline CDR1 and CDR2 sequences are SGHDN and FVKESK. V was trimmed by 1 base and J by 8 bases, leaving 17 bases between them. In DNA, the CDR3 is TGTGCCAGCAGCCAAGGCCTAATACCGAAAGGAGAAAAACTGTTTTTT. Encoded protein: CASSQGLIPKGEKLFF.

The V gene is TRBV29-1, the J gene TRBJ2-1, with a possible D match to TRBD2 (5 bases). The CDR3 runs 14 residues. Germline V CDR1 and CDR2: SQVTM, ANQGSEA. Trimming removed 6 bases at V and 5 bases at J, with 17 bases between. CDR3 in DNA: TGCAGCGTCATTCCGGGAAGGGTGAACAATGAGCAGTTCTTC. Translating gives CSVIPGRVNNEQFF.

The chain couples TRBV20-1 to TRBJ1-2; 8 nucleotides line up with TRBD1. CDR1 and CDR2 from the germline V gene are DFQATT and SNEGSKA (reference sequence). This CDR3 is 11 amino acids long. The junction had 3 bases not matched to a gene; V was cut back by 6 bases and J by 6 bases. Here the CDR3 DNA reads TGCAGTGCAACAGGGGGGCATGGCTACACCTTC. Protein product: CSATGGHGYTF.

V gene TRBV9 combines with J gene TRBJ2-5; TRBD1 aligns across 12 bases. Germline trimming cut 3 bases from V and 4 bases from J; bases unmatched to any gene: 10. The germline V gene encodes CDR1 SGDLS and CDR2 YYNGEE. This CDR3 contains 17 residues. DNA of the CDR3: TGTGCCAGCAGCGAGGGACAGGGGGCCCTCTTCGGAGAGACCCAGTACTTC. This gives the protein CASSEGQGALFGETQYF.

This chain links TRBV27 with TRBJ1-1, with D possibly matching TRBD1 (5 bases). The CDR3 length is 13 residues. Germline CDR1 reads MNHEY; CDR2 reads SMNVEV (reference sequence). The ends were cut back, 6 bases at V and 6 bases at J, with 14 bases in the middle. DNA for the CDR3: TGTGCCAGCAGCTTACGGGGGAGCCCTGAAGCTTTCTTT. Translation gives CASSLRGSPEAFF.

The chain joins TRBV2 to TRBJ2-2; the match to TRBD2 covers 9 bases. The length of the CDR3 is 15 residues. V lost 7 bases to trimming and J lost 5 bases; unmatched junction nucleotides: 8. Germline loops: CDR1 SNHLY, CDR2 FYNNEI. CDR3 residues: CASMRGLASTGELFF. CDR3 coding DNA: TGTGCCAGCATGCGGGGACTAGCTAGTACCGGGGAGCTGTTTTTT.

The genes are TRBV7-8 and TRBJ1-6, with TRBD1 matching 10 bases. The CDR3 has 15 residues. Germline V gene lookup returns CDR1 SGHVS and CDR2 FQNEAQ. J lost 3 bases, V lost 5 bases, and 1 base had no gene match. CDR3 DNA sequence: TGTGCCAGCAGCCGGGACAGGGGCTATAATTCACCCCTCCACTTT. It encodes CASSRDRGYNSPLHF.

This chain uses TRBV5-1 with TRBJ2-3, with D possibly matching TRBD1 (5 bases). The CDR3 is 15 amino acids. Germline-derived CDR1 and CDR2 are SGHRS and YFSETQ. Trimming took off 0 bases at V and 2 bases at J, with 10 bases between the two ends. This CDR3 is CASSLAQGNTDTQYF. For the CDR3, the DNA is TGCGCCAGCAGCTTGGCGCAGGGAAACACAGATACGCAGTATTTT.

This clone was seen just once. The V call is TRBV7-9, the J call TRBJ1-1; 7 nucleotides line up with TRBD1. CDR1 is SEHNR, CDR2 FQNEAQ, per germline (reference sequence). V was clipped by 7 bases and J by 1 base; unmatched bases: 9. The CDR3 consists of 15 residues. CDR3 nucleotides: TGTGCCAGCACCCTAGGTCCAGGGGGGAACACTGAAGCTTTCTTT. It codes for CASTLGPGGNTEAFF.

The rearrangement uses TRBV29-1 and TRBJ2-1; D not resolved. This CDR3 contains 11 residues. Trimming cost V 4 bases and J 6 bases, with 7 bases left between them. Germline V gives CDR1 SQVTM, CDR2 ANQGSEA. The CDR3 region is CSVGKGNEQFF. Written as DNA, the CDR3 is TGCAGCGTTGGAAAGGGCAATGAGCAGTTCTTC.

This chain links TRBV11-3 with TRBJ2-3; weak D call: TRBD2 (5 bases). Germline V CDR1 and CDR2: SGHNT, YENEEA. The V end was cut by 1 base, the J end by 6 bases, with 8 bases between. The CDR3 consists of 13 residues. CDR3: CASSLGSGDTQYF. CDR3 nucleotide sequence: TGTGCCAGCAGCTTAGGGTCGGGGGATACGCAGTATTTT.

This clone showed up just once. Lacking the conserved final phenylalanine or tryptophan, this CDR3 likely reflects a read error. This chain joins TRBV20-1 and TRBJ1-2; D unclear. This CDR3 comprises 11 residues. V gave up 5 bases and J gave up 5 bases, with 9 bases separating them. Per germline, CDR1 DFQATT and CDR2 SNEGSKA (reference sequence). The CDR3 sequence: CSAQIGYGYTL. The CDR3 nucleotides read TGCAGTGCTCAGATCGGGTATGGCTACACCCTC.

The chain uses TRBV6-1 and TRBJ2-7; 9 bases map to TRBD1. V dropped 3 bases and J dropped 2; count of bases not matched to a gene: 5. Germline CDR1 reads MNHNS; CDR2 reads SASEGT. This CDR3 region has 15 residues. CDR3 DNA sequence: TGTGCCAGCAGTGAGTCCGGGACAGGGACCTACGAGCAGTACTTC. Translated: CASSESGTGTYEQYF.

The rearrangement links TRBV7-6 to TRBJ1-1; possible D gene TRBD1, 5 bases. There are 13 residues in the CDR3. The V gene's germline CDR1 is SGHVS and CDR2 FNYEAQ. Trimming left V 5 bases short and J 1 base short, with 8 bases between. This chain's CDR3 is CASSADRNTEAFF. Written as DNA, the CDR3 is TGTGCCAGCAGCGCCGACAGGAACACTGAAGCTTTCTTT.

This clone was counted only a few times. The chain uses TRBV5-6 and TRBJ1-5; D is undetermined. CDR1 and CDR2 (germline): SGHDT, YYEEEE. This CDR3 comprises 11 residues. The V and J ends lost 2 bases and 5 bases respectively, with 2 bases between them. The CDR3: CASSFDQPQHF. As DNA, the CDR3 is TGTGCCAGCAGCTTCGATCAGCCCCAGCATTTT.

As DNA, the CDR3 is TGTGCCAGCAGGGTGAGGGGGGGGCGGTACAATGAGCAGTTCTTC. Translation: CASRVRGGRYNEQFF. This chain joins TRBV21-1 and TRBJ2-1; the D call of TRBD2 is as the table states it, not checked on the DNA. TRBV21-1 is deemed a pseudogene. This CDR3 is built from 15 residues.

The rearrangement links TRBV19 to TRBJ2-7, with 8 positions matching TRBD2. The CDR3 is made up of 14 amino acids. Trimming removed 6 bases from V and 6 bases from J; junction bases left unmatched: 10. The germline CDR1 and CDR2 sequences are LNHDA and SQIVND (reference sequence). The CDR3 nucleotides are TGTGCCAGTAGGGCGCGCGGGGGGCCCCGCGAGCAGTACTTC. As protein: CASRARGGPREQYF. Based on the CDR3 plus reference TRBV19 and TRBJ2-7, the full variable domain is DGGITQSPKYLFRKEGQNVTLSCEQNLNHDAMYWYRQDPGQGLRLIYYSQIVNDFQKGDIAEGYSVSREKKESFPLTVTSAQKNPTAFYLCASRARGGPREQYFGPGTRLTVT.

V gene TRBV11-2 combines with J gene TRBJ1-2, with TRBD1 matching 7 bases. V lost 4 bases, J lost 4 bases, and 12 bases stayed unmatched. The germline gives CDR1 SGHAT, CDR2 FQNNGV. The CDR3 has 16 residues. This CDR3 is CASSSLRTGYSYGYTF. In nucleotides, the CDR3 is TGTGCCAGCAGCTCACTCCGGACAGGCTACTCCTATGGCTACACCTTC.

The V call is TRBV6-5, the J call TRBJ1-3; D perhaps matches TRBD1 (5 bases). Trimming pared 2 bases from V and 4 bases from J, leaving 15 bases between. CDR1 and CDR2 (germline): MNHEY, SVGAGI. The CDR3 has 16 amino acids. The CDR3 here is CASSYGGTGSGNTIYF. The CDR3 bases are TGTGCCAGCAGTTACGGGGGGACGGGATCCGGAAACACCATATATTTT.

This chain connects TRBV30 to TRBJ1-5; 7 bases align to TRBD1. Germline CDR1 reads GTSNPN; CDR2 reads SVGIG (reference sequence). This CDR3 is built from 15 residues. With V trimmed by 3 bases and J by 2 bases, 7 bases remained unmatched. The DNA for the CDR3 is TGTGCCTGGAGACCAGGGGGAGGCGGCAATCAGCCCCAGCATTTT. Amino acid sequence: CAWRPGGGGNQPQHF. The full variable domain, its missing parts supplied by reference TRBV30 and TRBJ1-5, is SQTIHQWPATLVQPVGSPLSLECTVEGTSNPNLYWYRQAAGRGLQLLFYSVGIGQISSEVPQNLSASRPQDRQFILSSKKLLLSDSGFYLCAWRPGGGGNQPQHFGDGTRLSIL.